Below, 14 T cell receptor beta chains from the same sample are listed, as sequenced in a study of T cells in Graves' hyperthyroidism and ophthalmopathy. The CDR3 regions of TCR beta were amplified from RNA transcripts. First-round RT-PCR of the TCR CDR3 relied on the HTBI primer set. TCRdb independently ran MiXCR on the multiplex PCR reads; one entry per CDR3 protein. The sample holds roughly 660,000 distinct CDR3 sequences; around 15% are singletons and the top ten take around 15%. The sample consisted of blood. The receptors stem from a man in his fifties or sixties with Graves' hyperthyroidism.

The sample holds many counts of this clonotype. The J gene is TRBJ2-1, the V gene TRBV7-9; D perhaps matches TRBD1 (6 bases). This CDR3 has 16 amino acids. The germline V gene has CDR1 SEHNR and CDR2 FQNEAQ (reference sequence). The V end lost 1 base, the J end lost 7 bases, and 17 bases lay between the germline ends. CDR3 amino acids: CASSLETGHLRNEQFF. The CDR3 coding sequence is TGTGCCAGCAGCTTAGAGACAGGCCACCTACGGAATGAGCAGTTCTTC.

The rearrangement uses TRBV20-1 and TRBJ2-3; weak D call: TRBD2 (6 bases). The CDR3 has 15 residues. Germline-derived CDR1 and CDR2 are DFQATT and SNEGSKA (reference sequence). V was clipped by 6 bases and J by 0 bases, with 16 bases between them. This chain's CDR3 is CSARDGGTSTDTQYF. As DNA, the CDR3 is TGCAGTGCCCGGGACGGCGGGACGAGCACAGATACGCAGTATTTT.

This clonotype was counted many times. J is TRBJ1-2 and V is TRBV29-1; 7 positions agree with TRBD1. V was pared by 0 bases and J by 9 bases, with 10 bases of the junction left unmatched. CDR1 is SQVTM and CDR2 is ANQGSEA in the germline V gene. CDR3 size: 14 residues. DNA for the CDR3: TGCAGCGTTGAAGATCCGACAGGGAAGTGGCGCTACACCTTC. It codes for CSVEDPTGKWRYTF.

This clonotype was picked up many times. The chain is built from TRBV10-3 and TRBJ1-1, with D tentatively TRBD1 (5 bases). The V end lost 4 bases, the J end lost 4 bases, and 19 bases lay between the germline ends. The CDR3 has 16 residues. Germline CDR1 ENHRY, CDR2 SYGVKD. For the CDR3, the DNA is TGTGCCATCAGTGGAAGAGTCTCTGCGGGGGGCACTGAAGCTTTCTTT. This codes for CAISGRVSAGGTEAFF.

This clonotype has ten or more counts. This chain uses TRBV2 with TRBJ2-3, with 12 bases matching TRBD2. After removal of 6 bases from V and 4 bases from J, the junction contained 5 bases not matched to a gene. The V gene's germline CDR1 is SNHLY and CDR2 FYNNEI. The CDR3 extends over 15 amino acids. The CDR3 reads CASRALAGGPDTQYF. Here the CDR3 DNA reads TGTGCCAGCAGAGCCCTAGCGGGAGGGCCAGATACGCAGTATTTT.

This clonotype was picked up a small number of times. The chain has TRBV9 and TRBJ1-5; perhaps TRBD1 as D (6 bases). CDR3 length equals 14 residues. The V end was cut by 3 bases, the J end by 4 bases, with 11 bases between. Germline-derived CDR1 and CDR2 are SGDLS and YYNGEE. The CDR3 region is CASSDGQSNQPQHF. The DNA of the CDR3 is TGTGCCAGCAGCGACGGACAGTCTAATCAGCCCCAGCATTTT.

This clonotype was picked up many times. The CDR3 nucleotides are TGTGCCAGCAGCTTACCGGTTGAGGGTGAAAAACTGTTTTTT. It encodes CASSLPVEGEKLFF. The chain links TRBV7-6 to TRBJ1-4; D gene unclear. This CDR3 has 14 amino acids. Germline V gene data show CDR1 as SGHVS and CDR2 as FNYEAQ. Trimming cost V 2 bases and J 7 bases, with 11 bases left between them.

In its sample, this clonotype was seen many times. The chain couples TRBV29-1 to TRBJ1-1; D remains ambiguous. V was pared by 1 base and J by 1 base, with 7 bases between. Germline-derived CDR1 and CDR2 are SQVTM and ANQGSEA. The CDR3 contains 13 residues. For the CDR3, the DNA is TGCAGCGTTGAAGGGCCAAGGAACACTGAAGCTTTCTTT. This translates into CSVEGPRNTEAFF.

The chain carries TRBV20-1 and TRBJ2-7; the match to TRBD1 covers 10 bases. The J segment lost 5 bases and the V segment lost 5 bases, leaving 9 bases of the junction unmatched. Germline V gene sequence: CDR1 DFQATT, CDR2 SNEGSKA (reference sequence). The CDR3 has 14 amino acids. The CDR3 sequence: CSAFTGTGDHEQYF. The CDR3 nucleotides are TGCAGTGCTTTCACCGGGACAGGGGATCACGAGCAGTACTTC.

This clonotype showed up many times. This chain links TRBV30 with TRBJ2-7, with a tentative D call TRBD1 (5 bases). V was pared by 7 bases and J by 6 bases, with 7 bases between. The CDR3 loop spans 9 amino acids. Germline V gives CDR1 GTSNPN, CDR2 SVGIG (reference sequence). The CDR3 nucleotides are TGTGCCTCGCAGGGCGAGCAGTACTTC. This gives the protein CASQGEQYF. Together with reference TRBV30 and TRBJ2-7, the CDR3 gives the full variable domain: SQTIHQWPATLVQPVGSPLSLECTVEGTSNPNLYWYRQAAGRGLQLLFYSVGIGQISSEVPQNLSASRPQDRQFILSSKKLLLSDSGFYLCASQGEQYFGPGTRLTVT.

This clonotype turned up a few times. This chain links TRBV29-1 with TRBJ2-1; 8 bases align to TRBD2. Looked up from germline, CDR1 is SQVTM and CDR2 is ANQGSEA. The CDR3 length is 15 residues. V gave up 7 bases and J gave up 4 bases; unmatched junction bases: 12. The chain's CDR3 is CSGSQGSGRYNEQFF. DNA for the CDR3: TGCAGCGGCTCCCAGGGGAGCGGGAGATACAATGAGCAGTTCTTC.

About this clonotype itself: A much bigger clone sits one base away, suggesting this may be a read error. The CDR3 DNA follows: TGTGCCACCCTAACGGGAGGGAGTACTGAAGCTTTCTTT. Its translation is CATLTGGSTEAFF. The rearrangement joins TRBV6-2 or TRBV6-3 to TRBJ1-1, with D unclear. CDR3 length: 13 amino acids. CDR1 and CDR2 from the germline V gene are MNHEY and SVGEGT. V lost 10 bases to trimming and J lost 5 bases, with 17 bases between them.

This clonotype was counted only a few times. The genes are TRBV20-1 and TRBJ2-3; D not certain. Germline V gene lookup returns CDR1 DFQATT and CDR2 SNEGSKA (reference sequence). This CDR3 has 13 residues. The V gene lost 5 bases and the J gene lost 5 bases, with 14 bases spanning the gap. The CDR3 region is CSAGLVGKDTQYF. Written as DNA, the CDR3 is TGCAGTGCTGGCCTAGTAGGAAAAGATACGCAGTATTTT.

This clonotype was found many times. V gene TRBV6-2 or TRBV6-3 combines with J gene TRBJ2-1; 7 bases line up with TRBD1. V dropped 7 bases and J dropped 0; count of bases not matched to a gene: 21. The CDR3 has 20 residues. CDR1 and CDR2 from the germline V gene are MNHEY and SVGEGT. Here the CDR3 DNA reads TGTGCCAGCACCGAAAGGGTCGGGACAGACAAATTTTACTCCTACAATGAGCAGTTCTTC. It specifies CASTERVGTDKFYSYNEQFF.